This passage covers 14 T cell receptor beta chains from one sample sequenced in a study of OX40 agonist ivuxolimab in advanced cancers. Some clones are missing from TCRdb's copy, which holds only in-frame ones; the method was immunoSEQ multiplex PCR. The table has some 16,000 clones, about 88% seen once. Sequenced material: CD4+ or CD8+ T cells sorted from blood, taken in a trial of the OX40 agonist ivuxolimab. The receptors come from an adult with an advanced solid tumor such as melanoma, head and neck, liver or kidney cancer.

This rearrangement joins TRBV6-1 to TRBJ1-5, with D perhaps TRBD1 (5 bases). This CDR3 region has 15 residues. Germline lookup yields CDR1 MNHNS and CDR2 SASEGT. V lost 3 bases and J lost 5, with 14 bases in between. The CDR3 spells CASSEGSRGDQPQHF. For the CDR3, the DNA is TGTGCCAGCAGTGAGGGGTCGAGGGGCGATCAGCCCCAGCATTTT.

The rearrangement joins TRBV7-8 to TRBJ1-1, with D tentatively TRBD1 (5 bases). The germline V and J ends were trimmed by 1 base and 4 bases, with 10 bases remaining between them. The CDR3 has 14 amino acids. The germline gives CDR1 SGHVS, CDR2 FQNEAQ. In nucleotides, the CDR3 is TGTGCCAGCAGCTTAGTAGCGGGACCCACTGAAGCTTTCTTT. It specifies CASSLVAGPTEAFF. Full variable domain (missing parts from reference TRBV7-8 and TRBJ1-1): GAGVSQSPRYKVAKRGQDVALRCDPISGHVSLFWYQQALGQGPEFLTYFQNEAQLDKSGLPSDRFFAERPEGSVSTLKIQRTQQEDSAVYLCASSLVAGPTEAFFGQGTRLTVV.

V usage is TRBV4-3 and J usage is TRBJ2-7; 9 bases are a match to TRBD1. The ends lost 6 bases at V and 2 bases at J; junction bases unmatched: 5. Per germline, CDR1 LGHNA and CDR2 YSLEER. The CDR3 spans 14 residues. The CDR3 protein is CASSPTGGTYEQYF. The CDR3 DNA reads as TGCGCCAGCAGTCCAACAGGGGGCACCTACGAGCAGTACTTC.

This chain uses TRBV19 with TRBJ2-3; D remains ambiguous. Germline CDR1 is LNHDA and CDR2 is SQIVND (reference sequence). The CDR3 spans 15 residues. Deletions cut 8 bases from V and 1 base from J, with 16 bases between. The CDR3: CASARARAGTDTQYF. CDR3 bases: TGTGCCAGTGCCCGAGCAAGGGCTGGCACAGATACGCAGTATTTT.

The J gene is TRBJ2-1, the V gene TRBV27, with 7 bases matching TRBD1. There are 14 residues in the CDR3. CDR1 MNHEY and CDR2 SMNVEV come from the germline V gene (reference sequence). Trimming took 4 bases from V and 0 from J; bases not matched to a gene: 0. CDR3 protein: CASSSGGSYNEQFF. CDR3 bases: TGTGCCAGCAGTTCAGGGGGCTCCTACAATGAGCAGTTCTTC.

The J gene is TRBJ2-7, the V gene TRBV6-5; 9 bases fit TRBD2. Germline-derived CDR1 and CDR2 are MNHEY and SVGAGI. The CDR3 has 16 amino acids. Losses at the gene ends were 2 bases for V and 0 bases for J; bases not matched to a gene: 5. This CDR3 is CASSYTAGGSSYEQYF. The CDR3 bases are TGTGCCAGCAGTTACACGGCGGGAGGGAGCTCCTACGAGCAGTACTTC.

The chain uses TRBV28 and TRBJ2-3; the match to TRBD1 covers 7 bases. J gave up 1 base and V 8 bases, and 3 bases lay outside the gene matches. The CDR3 contains 13 residues. Germline CDR1 is MDHEN and CDR2 is SYDVKM. The CDR3 is CASRDSRTDTQYF. DNA for the CDR3: TGTGCCAGCCGGGACAGCCGCACAGATACGCAGTATTTT.

V gene TRBV7-9 combines with J gene TRBJ2-7; 7 bases map to TRBD1. Trimming at V came to 5 bases and at J to 5 bases, leaving 6 bases not matched to a gene. Germline assignment: CDR1 SEHNR and CDR2 FQNEAQ (reference sequence). The CDR3 is 13 amino acids. CDR3 bases: TGTGCCAGCAGCCGTGGGACAGTCAACGAGCAGTACTTC. This gives the protein CASSRGTVNEQYF.

The rearrangement joins TRBV4-1 to TRBJ2-7; D perhaps matches TRBD1 (5 bases). Germline assignment: CDR1 MGHRA and CDR2 YSYEKL. The CDR3 loop spans 17 amino acids. V was cut by 0 bases and J by 0 bases, with 15 bases left in between. The CDR3 loop reads CASSQDLRGWSSYEQYF. The CDR3 DNA reads TGCGCCAGCAGCCAAGATTTAAGGGGCTGGAGCTCCTACGAGCAGTACTTC.

The chain recombines TRBV5-6 with TRBJ2-3; 7 nucleotides line up with TRBD2. V shed 4 bases and J 2 bases; nucleotides not matched to a gene: 10. The CDR3 is made up of 16 amino acids. CDR1 and CDR2 (germline): SGHDT, YYEEEE. The CDR3 coding sequence is TGTGCCAGCAGCGGGTACTCGGGGAGGGCCACAGATACGCAGTATTTT. Its protein product is CASSGYSGRATDTQYF.

This clone was counted a single time. The chain couples TRBV19 to TRBJ1-1; D may be TRBD1 (6 bases). V gave up 5 bases and J gave up 8 bases, with 24 bases separating them. This CDR3 is built from 16 residues. Germline CDR1 LNHDA, CDR2 SQIVND (reference sequence). The CDR3 region is CASSGPHGTISSEAFF. The CDR3 DNA sequence: TGTGCCAGTAGTGGCCCCCACGGGACAATCTCCTCCGAAGCTTTCTTT.

The chain couples TRBV14 to TRBJ1-1, with D unresolved. Trimming shortened V by 1 base and J by 1 base, and 7 bases separated the two germline ends. CDR3 length: 14 residues. Germline lookup yields CDR1 SGHDN and CDR2 FVKESK. CDR3 nucleotide sequence: TGTGCCAGCAGCCAAGGAGCGAGGAACACTGAAGCTTTCTTT. It encodes CASSQGARNTEAFF.

The chain combines TRBV6-5 with TRBJ2-1; D perhaps matches TRBD1 (5 bases). The germline gives CDR1 MNHEY, CDR2 SVGAGI. Trimming removed 7 bases at V and 5 bases at J, with 12 bases between. This CDR3 has 13 residues. The CDR3 protein is CASTATENNEQFF. CDR3 nucleotide sequence: TGTGCCAGCACCGCGACAGAAAACAATGAGCAGTTCTTC.

The chain couples TRBV10-3 to TRBJ1-1, with TRBD1 matching 9 bases. The germline gives CDR1 ENHRY, CDR2 SYGVKD. The ends lost 0 bases at V and 4 bases at J; junction bases unmatched: 3. The CDR3 sequence is 15 residues long. This chain's CDR3 is CAISESVGQGTEAFF. The CDR3 nucleotides read TGTGCCATCAGTGAGTCCGTGGGACAGGGCACTGAAGCTTTCTTT.